These 3 T cell receptor beta chains originate from one sample sequenced in a study of blood T cells in healthy people across ages. A second roughly 6 to 12 cycle PCR used barcoded and J-beta primers. TCRdb recomputed calls from the 5' RACE reads with MiXCR, one row per CDR3 protein. The sample consists of roughly 2 million distinct CDR3 sequences, just under 50% of them appearing once. The specimen sequenced was blood. The source is a woman aged 40 to 55 in good health.

The genes are TRBV27 and TRBJ2-3; 9 positions match TRBD2. The CDR3 consists of 17 residues. With 7 bases clipped from V and 0 bases from J, the junction kept 11 bases outside the gene matches. Germline values: CDR1 MNHEY, CDR2 SMNVEV (reference sequence). CDR3 sequence (DNA): TGTGCCAGCACCTGGGCGGGGGGGTGTATTAGCACAGATACGCAGTATTTT. Residues: CASTWAGGCISTDTQYF.

The sample holds a few counts of this clonotype. The chain uses TRBV5-1 and TRBJ2-3; possibly TRBD2 for D (5 bases). Between the trimmed V and J ends, which lost 0 bases and 5 bases, there was a span of 13 bases. Germline loops: CDR1 SGHRS, CDR2 YFSETQ. The CDR3 runs 15 residues. CDR3 nucleotides: TGCGCCAGCAGCTTGGGCGGGTTGATGGTAGATACGCAGTATTTT. Protein sequence: CASSLGGLMVDTQYF.

The rearrangement uses TRBV20-1 and TRBJ1-4; D is ambiguous. V was shortened by 4 bases and J by 4 bases, with 13 bases between the two germline ends. Looked up from germline, CDR1 is DFQATT and CDR2 is SNEGSKA (reference sequence). The CDR3 is made up of 14 amino acids. CDR3 in DNA: TGCAGTGCTACCCCGGGGTCCCTTAATGAAAAACTGTTTTTT. Protein product: CSATPGSLNEKLFF.